These T cell receptor beta chains were read from a single sample in a study of blood T cells in healthy people across ages. A single record per CDR3 protein comes from TCRdb applying MiXCR to the 5' RACE reads. The table shows 600,000 to 800,000 distinct CDR3 sequences, with around 50% occurring only once. The sequencing sample was made of blood. Receptors originate from a woman at least 80 years old in good health. CDR3s include the opening cysteine and the closing phenylalanine or tryptophan. The D gene is left open where the match is weak. Clone sizes are given selectively: once, few, many, or a class where the clone is expanded.

TRBJ2-3,TRBV5-1,NA,NA,CASSSLEKGVTQYF,TGCGCCAGCAGCTCGCTCGAGAAGGGGGTTACGCAGTATTTT
TRBJ2-7,TRBV28,many,TRBD2,CASSFPTSGSYEQYF,TGTGCCAGCAGTTTCCCCACTAGCGGCTCCTACGAGCAGTACTTC
TRBJ1-1,TRBV20-1,NA,NA,CSARPSGRSATEAFF,TGCAGTGCTAGACCCTCGGGACGGAGTGCGACTGAAGCTTTCTTT
TRBJ2-1,TRBV11-1,NA,NA,CASSVNLNDEQFF,TGTGCCAGCAGCGTCAACCTAAACGATGAGCAGTTCTTC
TRBJ2-3,TRBV3-1,many,NA,CASSQGYTQYF,TGTGCCAGCAGCCAGGGGTATACGCAGTATTTT
TRBJ2-3,TRBV7-9,NA,NA,CASSPAYVGDTQYF,TGTGCCAGCAGCCCAGCCTATGTTGGAGATACGCAGTATTTT
TRBJ1-4,TRBV20-1,many,NA,CSARGQHGANEKLFF,TGCAGTGCTAGAGGACAGCATGGGGCTAATGAAAAACTGTTTTTT
TRBJ2-3,TRBV29-1,many,NA,CSVVAVWSTDTQYF,TGCAGCGTTGTAGCGGTATGGTCCACAGATACGCAGTATTTT
TRBJ2-2,TRBV12-3/TRBV12-4,NA,NA,CASTLMGGGTGELFF,TGTGCCAGCACCTTAATGGGAGGTGGCACCGGGGAGCTGTTTTTT
TRBJ1-1,TRBV2,NA,NA,CASTAVQGSTEAFF,TGTGCCAGCACAGCCGTCCAGGGGTCGACTGAAGCTTTCTTT
TRBJ2-7,TRBV4-3,NA,NA,CASSQNSGAFYEQYF,TGCGCCAGCAGCCAAAACTCCGGGGCCTTCTACGAGCAGTACTTC
TRBJ2-4,TRBV7-2,few,TRBD1,CASSFAGQGVNIQYF,TGTGCCAGCAGCTTCGCTGGACAGGGGGTAAACATTCAGTACTTC
TRBJ2-1,TRBV25-1,few,NA,CASSERPRGGGHYNEQFF,TGTGCCAGCAGTGAGAGGCCTAGGGGGGGGGGCCACTACAATGAGCAGTTCTTC
TRBJ1-2,TRBV29-1,many,NA,CSVNTNYGYTF,TGCAGCGTTAACACAAACTATGGCTACACCTTC
TRBJ1-5,TRBV2,few,NA,CASSESGVGPQHF,TGTGCCAGCAGTGAGTCCGGGGTGGGGCCCCAGCATTTT
TRBJ1-2,TRBV12-3/TRBV12-4,once,TRBD1,CATTGIRTGGYTF,TGTGCCACGACAGGAATCCGGACAGGAGGCTACACCTTC
TRBJ2-1,TRBV11-2,NA,TRBD2,CASMVTSGYSYNEQFF,TGTGCCAGCATGGTGACTAGCGGGTACTCCTACAATGAGCAGTTCTTC
TRBJ1-2,TRBV29-1,few,TRBD1,CSVEESAGGNGYTF,TGCAGCGTTGAAGAATCGGCAGGGGGTAATGGCTACACCTTC
TRBJ2-1,TRBV5-1,NA,NA,CASSLVSGSSYNEQFF,TGCGCCAGCAGCTTGGTTTCGGGGAGCTCCTACAATGAGCAGTTCTTC
TRBJ2-3,TRBV20-1,many,NA,CSARDPLTNTQYF,TGCAGTGCTAGAGATCCTTTGACAAATACGCAGTATTTT
TRBJ2-1,TRBV20-1,NA,TRBD2,CSASLRGVSSYNEQFF,TGCAGTGCTAGCCTCCGGGGGGTGAGCTCCTACAATGAGCAGTTCTTC
TRBJ2-1,TRBV7-9,many,NA,CASSLDRRPHNEQFF,TGTGCCAGCAGCTTAGATAGGAGACCCCACAATGAGCAGTTCTTC
TRBJ2-3,TRBV7-2,many,NA,CASSRWGDLTDTQYF,TGTGCCAGCAGCCGGTGGGGGGACCTCACAGATACGCAGTATTTT
TRBJ1-1,TRBV29-1,many,TRBD1,CSLSTGLLGSEAFF,TGCAGCCTCTCGACAGGGCTGCTTGGAAGTGAAGCTTTCTTT
TRBJ2-5,TRBV28,NA,NA,CASSGSFTQETQYF,TGTGCCAGCAGTGGGAGCTTCACCCAAGAGACCCAGTACTTC
TRBJ2-5,TRBV15,NA,NA,CATSRQTGFETQYF,TGTGCCACCAGCAGACAGACAGGATTCGAGACCCAGTACTTC
TRBJ2-1,TRBV7-7,many,NA,CASSLRAGSSYNEQFF,TGTGCCAGCAGTCTACGTGCGGGGAGCTCCTACAATGAGCAGTTCTTC
TRBJ2-7,TRBV5-1,once,TRBD2,CASSLGATSGSYPGSYNEQYF,TGCGCCAGCAGCTTGGGGGCGACTAGCGGGAGTTATCCGGGATCCTACAATGAGCAGTACTTC
TRBJ2-4,TRBV28,NA,NA,CASRTGIPNKNIQYF,TGTGCCAGCAGGACGGGCATCCCGAACAAAAACATTCAGTACTTC
TRBJ2-1,TRBV24-1,many,NA,CATSEGYNEQFF,TGTGCCACCAGTGAGGGCTACAATGAGCAGTTCTTC
TRBJ2-5,TRBV5-1,many,TRBD2,CASSLGLAGVEETQYF,TGCGCCAGCAGCTTGGGACTAGCGGGGGTCGAAGAGACCCAGTACTTC
TRBJ2-3,TRBV6-5,few,NA,CASSAAGSTDTQYF,TGTGCCAGCAGTGCCGCGGGGAGCACAGATACGCAGTATTTT
TRBJ2-4,TRBV2,NA,NA,CASSDRGIAKNIQYF,TGTGCCAGCAGTGACAGGGGCATAGCCAAAAACATTCAGTACTTC
TRBJ2-5,TRBV3-1,NA,NA,CASADHGSEETQYF,TGTGCCAGCGCGGACCATGGTAGCGAAGAGACCCAGTACTTC
TRBJ2-1,TRBV30,NA,NA,CAWGLREQFF,TGTGCCTGGGGGCTCCGTGAGCAGTTCTTC
TRBJ2-1,TRBV7-2,NA,NA,CASSTYRNEQFF,TGTGCCAGCAGCACCTACCGGAATGAGCAGTTCTTC
TRBJ1-1,TRBV29-1,NA,NA,CSVVGGRTMNTEAFF,TGCAGCGTTGTCGGGGGGCGAACAATGAACACTGAAGCTTTCTTT
TRBJ2-5,TRBV25-1,few,NA,CASSDVTAYRETQYF,TGTGCCAGCAGTGATGTGACAGCCTACCGGGAGACCCAGTACTTC
TRBJ2-7,TRBV4-1,many,NA,CASSPHTATPYEQYF,TGCGCCAGCAGTCCTCATACTGCAACACCCTACGAGCAGTACTTC
TRBJ1-2,TRBV20-1,NA,NA,CSARASTEAIYGYTF,TGCAGTGCTAGAGCATCGACGGAGGCAATCTATGGCTACACCTTC
TRBJ1-1,TRBV29-1,once,TRBD1,CSVGWTGTMNTEAFF,TGCAGCGTTGGATGGACAGGGACCATGAACACTGAAGCTTTCTTT
TRBJ2-6,TRBV7-2,NA,TRBD1,CASSLYAGTGPSGANVLTF,TGTGCCAGCAGCCTCTACGCCGGGACAGGACCCTCTGGGGCCAACGTCCTGACTTTC
TRBJ1-3,TRBV9,NA,NA,CASSSGRTSRPYTGNTIYF,TGTGCCAGCAGCTCCGGCAGGACTAGTCGGCCTTACACTGGAAACACCATATATTTT
TRBJ2-1,TRBV7-3,many,TRBD2,CASSRGHSGSIYNEQFF,TGTGCCAGCAGCCGGGGCCATAGCGGGAGCATCTACAATGAGCAGTTCTTC
TRBJ2-3,TRBV7-2,few,NA,CASSLGGHTQYF,TGTGCCAGCAGCTTAGGGGGTCATACGCAGTATTTT
TRBJ2-1,TRBV27,few,TRBD2,CASRPGTMGNEQFF,TGTGCCAGCAGGCCTGGGACTATGGGCAATGAGCAGTTCTTC
TRBJ2-1,TRBV30,many,TRBD2,CAWAGTSAYPYNEQFF,TGTGCCTGGGCCGGGACTAGCGCTTACCCCTACAATGAGCAGTTCTTC
TRBJ1-2,TRBV3-1,NA,TRBD1,CASSQRTGLNGYTF,TGTGCCAGCAGCCAACGGACAGGGCTTAATGGCTACACCTTC
TRBJ1-6,TRBV12-3/TRBV12-4,NA,NA,CASSQTSSPLHF,TGTGCCAGCAGCCAAACAAGTTCACCCCTCCACTTT
TRBJ2-1,TRBV2,few,NA,CASSAGTACGQFF,TGTGCCAGCAGTGCCGGGACCGCTTGCGGGCAGTTCTTC
TRBJ1-1,TRBV30,few,NA,CALRDISAEAFF,TGTGCCTTAAGGGACATATCGGCTGAAGCTTTCTTT
TRBJ1-5,TRBV7-2,NA,NA,CASSLVRGAQHF,TGTGCCAGCAGCTTAGTTCGGGGGGCCCAGCATTTT
TRBJ2-1,TRBV10-3,NA,TRBD1,CAIGGQHDNEQFF,TGTGCCATCGGGGGACAGCATGACAATGAGCAGTTCTTC
TRBJ2-7,TRBV4-1,NA,NA,CASSQGSSGPYEQYF,TGCGCCAGCAGCCAAGGCTCCAGCGGGCCTTACGAGCAGTACTTC
TRBJ1-2,TRBV28,NA,NA,CACSLLSGISLANYGYTF,TGTGCCTGCAGTTTATTGTCGGGGATTTCCTTAGCTAACTATGGCTACACCTTC
TRBJ2-7,TRBV5-6,few,TRBD2,CTSSLIISASGSYEQYF,TGTACCAGCAGCTTGATTATTTCGGCTAGCGGGAGCTACGAGCAGTACTTC
TRBJ1-2,TRBV4-1,NA,NA,CASSQVRHLGTDYGYTF,TGCGCCAGCAGCCAAGTTCGTCATCTTGGGACGGACTATGGCTACACCTTC
TRBJ1-5,TRBV30,NA,NA,CAWTDGGSNQPQHF,TGTGCCTGGACCGATGGTGGTAGCAATCAGCCCCAGCATTTT
TRBJ1-5,TRBV7-6,NA,NA,CASSLEAASNQPQHF,TGTGCCAGCAGCTTAGAGGCGGCGAGCAATCAGCCCCAGCATTTT
TRBJ2-7,TRBV29-1,once,TRBD1,CSGYGQGSHEQYF,TGCAGCGGGTACGGACAGGGGAGCCACGAGCAGTACTTC